Listed here are 8 T cell receptor beta chains from one sample, sequenced in a study of Ad26.COV2.S vaccination and SARS-CoV-2 variants. The repertoire was sequenced with immunoSEQ multiplex PCR; TCRdb's copy has only in-frame clones and lacks some. This table holds hundreds of thousands of clones, 89% found once. The treatment is: 19 received Ad26.COV2.S at low or high dose, single or two shots; 5 received placebo; per-sample allocation not given. Day 63 after the first vaccine or placebo injection was the time point for sampling. Source: peripheral blood, taken in a trial of Ad26.COV2.S vaccine versus placebo. The source is a person between 18 and 59 years old who received the Ad26.COV2.S COVID-19 vaccine or a placebo.

The rearrangement links TRBV7-9 to TRBJ1-5; 8 bases are a match to TRBD1. This CDR3 region has 18 residues. Trimming cost V 5 bases and J 3 bases; bases outside gene matches: 15. Germline lookup yields CDR1 SEHNR and CDR2 FQNEAQ (reference sequence). The CDR3 DNA reads as TGTGCCAGCAGCCCCCGACAGGGGATGCGTACCGACAATCAGCCCCAGCATTTT. Amino acids: CASSPRQGMRTDNQPQHF.

The chain is built from TRBV29-1 and TRBJ2-3; possibly TRBD2 for D (6 bases). CDR1 and CDR2 (germline): SQVTM, ANQGSEA. The CDR3 runs 13 residues. V was clipped by 7 bases and J by 2 bases, with 13 bases between them. DNA for the CDR3: TGCAGCGCCGCCCGGGACTCCACAGATACGCAGTATTTT. Its translation is CSAARDSTDTQYF.

This CDR3 is CAWRDFANSPLHF. The CDR3 region has the DNA TGTGCCTGGAGGGACTTTGCCAATTCACCCCTCCACTTT. V and J are TRBV30 and TRBJ1-6, with unresolved D. The ends were cut back, 3 bases at V and 7 bases at J, with 10 bases in the middle. Germline lookup yields CDR1 GTSNPN and CDR2 SVGIG (reference sequence). The CDR3 runs to 13 residues.

This clone was observed a single time. The chain carries TRBV29-1 and TRBJ1-2; tentatively, D is TRBD1 (6 bases). The CDR3 runs 13 residues. V lost 6 bases to trimming and J lost 0 bases, with 11 bases between them. Germline V gives CDR1 SQVTM, CDR2 ANQGSEA. CDR3 loop: CSVGQLANYGYTF. The CDR3 nucleotides read TGCAGCGTCGGACAGCTAGCTAACTATGGCTACACCTTC.

This clone occurred once. The chain employs TRBV6-2 or TRBV6-3 and TRBJ2-1; 8 nucleotides align to TRBD2. Losses at the gene ends were 2 bases for V and 2 bases for J; bases not matched to a gene: 5. This CDR3 is 16 amino acids long. Germline CDR1 reads MNHEY; CDR2 reads SVGEGT. The chain's CDR3 is CASSYGGGITYNEQFF. CDR3 bases: TGTGCCAGCAGTTACGGCGGGGGGATCACCTACAATGAGCAGTTCTTC.

The J gene is TRBJ1-1, the V gene TRBV11-2; TRBD1 aligns across 8 bases. The CDR3 is 14 residues long. V shed 4 bases, J shed 4 bases, and the junction held 5 bases outside the gene matches. Germline-derived CDR1 and CDR2 are SGHAT and FQNNGV. CDR3 residues: CASSWTGFGTEAFF. The CDR3 DNA reads TGTGCCAGCAGCTGGACAGGGTTTGGCACTGAAGCTTTCTTT.

In nucleotides, the CDR3 is TGTGCCAGTAGTATCAGGGTCAATCAGCCCCAGCATTTT. This encodes CASSIRVNQPQHF. The chain employs TRBV19 and TRBJ1-5; a weak D match, TRBD1 (5 bases). Per the germline V gene, CDR1 is LNHDA and CDR2 is SQIVND (reference sequence). Between the trimmed V and J ends, which lost 3 bases and 3 bases, there was a span of 6 bases. This CDR3 has 13 amino acids.

The chain couples TRBV6-5 to TRBJ2-7; unclear D gene. Trimming shortened V by 2 bases and J by 3 bases, and 8 bases separated the two germline ends. CDR1 and CDR2 from the germline V gene are MNHEY and SVGAGI. This CDR3 is 13 amino acids long. The CDR3 DNA sequence: TGTGCCAGCAGTTACACCGACGGCTACGAGCAGTACTTC. This sequence encodes CASSYTDGYEQYF.